These 12 T cell receptor beta chains came from one sample sequenced in a study of T cells in Graves' hyperthyroidism and ophthalmopathy. TCR beta CDR3 regions were amplified from RNA. TCR CDR3 underwent first-round RT-PCR with the HTBI primer set. TCRdb fed the multiplex PCR reads into MiXCR, producing one record per CDR3 protein. Of roughly 560,000 distinct CDR3 sequences in the sample, around 15% are singletons; the top ten hold over 3.5%. Sequenced input: blood. The receptors were sampled from a middle-aged woman with Graves' ophthalmopathy.

This clonotype was counted many times. The CDR3 loop is CASSSFLKREAFF. In nucleotides, the CDR3 is TGTGCCAGCAGCTCATTTCTCAAAAGGGAAGCTTTCTTT. V usage is TRBV7-2 and J usage is TRBJ1-1; D unresolved. Germline V gene sequence: CDR1 SGHTA, CDR2 FQGNSA. The CDR3 spans 13 residues. V lost 4 bases to trimming and J lost 8 bases, with 14 bases between them.

Ten or more counts support this clonotype. The genes are TRBV19 and TRBJ1-5; D is undetermined. The CDR3 has 16 amino acids. Deletions cut 0 bases from V and 2 bases from J, with 11 bases between. Germline lookup yields CDR1 LNHDA and CDR2 SQIVND (reference sequence). Here the CDR3 DNA reads TGTGCCAGTAGTATAGATGGCGGGTATGGCAATCAGCCCCAGCATTTT. Protein: CASSIDGGYGNQPQHF.

In its sample, this clonotype is medium-sized. V is TRBV12-3 or TRBV12-4 and J is TRBJ1-1; possibly TRBD1 for D (6 bases). The V end was cut by 4 bases, the J end by 2 bases, with 14 bases between. The CDR3 sequence is 15 residues long. CDR3 amino acids: CASSSEGGENTEAFF. CDR3 DNA: TGTGCCAGCAGTTCGGAGGGGGGCGAAAACACTGAAGCTTTCTTT.

The V gene is TRBV6-1, the J gene TRBJ2-7; D may be TRBD1 or TRBD2 (6 bases each). Trimming removed 2 bases from V and 6 bases from J, with 17 bases in between. The CDR3 spans 15 residues. The germline gives CDR1 MNHNS, CDR2 SASEGT. CDR3 protein: CASSEPTVGGSEQYF. The CDR3 nucleotides read TGTGCCAGCAGTGAACCCACGGTAGGGGGGAGCGAGCAGTACTTC.

This clonotype occurred many times. This rearrangement joins TRBV7-8 to TRBJ2-5; possibly TRBD2 for D (5 bases). The CDR3 is 13 amino acids. V dropped 0 bases and J dropped 13 bases, with 15 bases sitting between them. CDR1 is SGHVS, CDR2 FQNEAQ, per germline. DNA of the CDR3: TGTGCCAGCAGCTTAGCTCTGAGCGGCCTTAGGTACTTC. Protein sequence: CASSLALSGLRYF.

This clonotype was found many times. The genes are TRBV7-9 and TRBJ2-7; 7 bases agree with TRBD1. Trimming took 5 bases from V and 7 from J; bases not matched to a gene: 17. This CDR3 is 16 amino acids long. The germline V gene has CDR1 SEHNR and CDR2 FQNEAQ (reference sequence). The CDR3 protein is CASSNRDSTSLGEQYF. CDR3 sequence (DNA): TGTGCCAGCAGCAACCGGGACAGTACCTCATTGGGTGAGCAGTACTTC.

At least ten counts were recorded for this clonotype. The chain employs TRBV11-2 and TRBJ2-7; 7 bases align to TRBD1. Germline CDR1 and CDR2: SGHAT and FQNNGV. The V gene end was trimmed by 0 bases and the J gene end by 2 bases; junction bases not matched to a gene: 4. The CDR3 has 15 amino acids. Written as DNA, the CDR3 is TGTGCCAGCAGCTTAGACTCCGGGACAGCCTACGAGCAGTACTTC. The encoded protein is CASSLDSGTAYEQYF.

V is TRBV12-3 or TRBV12-4 and J is TRBJ1-6; 9 bases align to TRBD1. There are 15 residues in the CDR3. Unmatched junction bases numbered 7, after V lost 6 bases and J lost 7 bases. Here the CDR3 reads CASSKRTGGNSPLHF. In DNA, the CDR3 is TGTGCCAGCAGCAAGCGTACAGGGGGCAATTCACCCCTCCACTTT.

This clonotype occurred many times. This chain links TRBV6-2 or TRBV6-3 with TRBJ2-7; D is unresolved. Germline loops: CDR1 MNHEY, CDR2 SVGEGT. This CDR3 spans 13 amino acids. V was shortened by 7 bases and J by 6 bases, with 16 bases between the two germline ends. The DNA for the CDR3 is TGTGCCAGCACTGCCGACCCCCTGTTCGAGCAGTACTTC. Protein sequence: CASTADPLFEQYF.

This clonotype showed up many times. This chain joins TRBV19 and TRBJ2-2; D ambiguous. The ends were cut back, 7 bases at V and 5 bases at J, with 11 bases in the middle. This CDR3 comprises 13 residues. Per germline, CDR1 LNHDA and CDR2 SQIVND (reference sequence). The CDR3: CASIDGDTGELFF. The CDR3, as DNA: TGTGCCAGTATTGACGGAGATACCGGGGAGCTGTTTTTT.

At least ten counts were recorded for this clonotype. The genes are TRBV12-3 or TRBV12-4 and TRBJ2-1; tentative D call: TRBD1 (6 bases). V shed 2 bases and J shed 14 bases, with 19 bases lying between them. The CDR3 is 14 amino acids. The CDR3 region is CASSLSTGHLSEFF. CDR3 nucleotide sequence: TGTGCCAGCAGTTTATCTACGGGACACCTCTCGGAGTTCTTC.

The chain carries TRBV3-1 and TRBJ2-3; the D gene is possibly TRBD1 (6 bases). Trimming cost V 0 bases and J 2 bases, with 12 bases left between them. There are 16 residues in the CDR3. Germline V gene data show CDR1 as LGHDT and CDR2 as YNNKEL (reference sequence). The CDR3 DNA reads TGTGCCAGCAGCCAAGAGCGGACAGTTTACACAGATACGCAGTATTTT. As protein: CASSQERTVYTDTQYF.